The next 24 T cell receptor beta chains were all read from a single sample in a study of T-cell memory formation after mild COVID-19. In TCRdb, the 5' RACE reads were re-called with MiXCR into one record per CDR3 protein. The sample shows about 430,000 distinct CDR3 sequences, 20% to 30% of them seen only once. The sample taken for sequencing was PBMCs or a T cell subset sorted from them (not recorded which). Receptor source: an adult woman who had mild COVID-19 (a few samples of this study predate the infection). Cell type and time point are not known.

V gene TRBV11-3 combines with J gene TRBJ2-2, with 8 bases aligning to TRBD1. The V and J ends lost 10 bases and 1 base, in that order; junction bases with no gene match: 8. CDR3 length: 15 residues. Germline CDR1 and CDR2: SGHNT and YENEEA. CDR3 DNA: TGTGCCACGGCTACGGGGACAGGGAACACCGGGGAGCTGTTTTTT. The encoded protein is CATATGTGNTGELFF.

This chain joins TRBV11-3 and TRBJ2-3; 8 bases fit TRBD1. This CDR3 is 16 amino acids long. V was clipped by 6 bases and J by 0 bases; unmatched bases: 8. Germline loops: CDR1 SGHNT, CDR2 YENEEA. CDR3 amino acids: CASSPGTGLSTDTQYF. DNA for the CDR3: TGTGCCAGCAGTCCCGGGACAGGCCTTAGCACAGATACGCAGTATTTT.

This clonotype was recorded many times. J is TRBJ2-2 and V is TRBV19, with 11 bases aligning to TRBD1. This CDR3 contains 16 residues. The J segment lost 4 bases and the V segment lost 6 bases, leaving 7 bases of the junction unmatched. CDR1 and CDR2 (germline): LNHDA, SQIVND (reference sequence). The CDR3 nucleotides are TGTGCCAGTAGAAGTGCCGGGACAGGGGGCACCGGGGAGCTGTTTTTT. It encodes CASRSAGTGGTGELFF.

In its sample, this clonotype was seen a few times. The genes are TRBV24-1 and TRBJ2-1, with D possibly matching TRBD1 (5 bases). V was cut by 8 bases and J by 8 bases, with 9 bases left in between. The CDR3 has 11 residues. Germline V lookup: CDR1 KGHDR, CDR2 SFDVKD. The CDR3 protein is CATMEGDEQFF. The DNA for the CDR3 is TGTGCCACCATGGAAGGGGATGAGCAGTTCTTC.

The genes are TRBV12-3 or TRBV12-4 and TRBJ1-2; 8 positions match TRBD1. The V segment lost 0 bases and the J segment 4 bases; nucleotides outside the gene matches: 4. This CDR3 contains 15 residues. The CDR3 region has the DNA TGTGCCAGCAGTTTAGCCCCAGGGGGCGCCTATGGCTACACCTTC. Its protein product is CASSLAPGGAYGYTF.

This clonotype was found a few times. The chain has TRBV3-1 and TRBJ2-3, with a possible D match to TRBD2 (6 bases). V was shortened by 7 bases and J by 6 bases, with 26 bases between the two germline ends. The CDR3 is 17 residues long. From germline, CDR1 is LGHDT and CDR2 YNNKEL (reference sequence). The CDR3 spells CASNHRYAGLPPDTQYF. The CDR3 bases are TGTGCCAGCAACCACCGGTATGCGGGACTCCCCCCGGATACGCAGTATTTT.

This clonotype was observed a few times. This sequence joins TRBV4-2 and TRBJ2-7, with 9 nucleotides matching TRBD1. Germline trimming cut 0 bases from V and 6 bases from J; bases unmatched to any gene: 9. The CDR3 consists of 16 residues. Germline assignment: CDR1 LGHNA and CDR2 YNFKEQ. The CDR3 DNA is TGTGCCAGCAGCCAAGATGCGGGACAGGGATCGTCCGAGCAGTACTTC. Its translation: CASSQDAGQGSSEQYF.

This clonotype was recorded a few times. CDR3 nucleotide sequence: TGCGCCAGCAGCTTGGAGGGACTACTCGATGAGCAGTTCTTC. It is translated as CASSLEGLLDEQFF. The rearrangement links TRBV5-1 to TRBJ2-1; 7 bases match TRBD2. V lost 0 bases, J lost 8 bases, and 5 bases stayed unmatched. There are 14 residues in the CDR3. Germline CDR1 is SGHRS and CDR2 is YFSETQ.

The chain joins TRBV5-5 to TRBJ1-2; D is ambiguous. This CDR3 is built from 12 residues. Looked up from germline, CDR1 is SGHKS and CDR2 is YYEKEE (reference sequence). Trimming shortened V by 0 bases and J by 8 bases, and 8 bases separated the two germline ends. DNA for the CDR3: TGTGCCAGCAGCTTGGGGTTGGAGGGCTACACCTTC. Its protein product is CASSLGLEGYTF.

This clonotype was counted a few times. The gene calls are TRBV6-2 or TRBV6-3 and TRBJ2-1, with D hard to call. The V end was cut by 1 base, the J end by 9 bases, with 7 bases between. CDR3 length equals 12 residues. Germline V gene data show CDR1 as MNHEY and CDR2 as SVGEGT. The CDR3 sequence: CASSYWSSEQFF. In DNA, the CDR3 is TGTGCCAGCAGTTACTGGTCCAGTGAGCAGTTCTTC.

The chain recombines TRBV20-1 with TRBJ1-1, with D possibly matching TRBD1 (6 bases). V gave up 1 base and J gave up 4 bases, with 19 bases separating them. The CDR3 contains 16 residues. Germline V gene data show CDR1 as DFQATT and CDR2 as SNEGSKA (reference sequence). CDR3 coding DNA: TGCAGTGCTAGAGGGGGGCCAGGACCCTACTTCACTGAAGCTTTCTTT. This encodes CSARGGPGPYFTEAFF.

The V and J genes are TRBV3-1 and TRBJ2-5; 12 bases line up with TRBD2. This CDR3 has 16 residues. V lost 4 bases, J lost 2 bases, and 5 bases stayed unmatched. Germline values: CDR1 LGHDT, CDR2 YNNKEL (reference sequence). CDR3 bases: TGTGCCAGCAGCCTAACTAGCGGGGGGCCTCAAGAGACCCAGTACTTC. It translates to CASSLTSGGPQETQYF.

This rearrangement joins TRBV20-1 to TRBJ2-7, with D hard to call. Germline assignment: CDR1 DFQATT and CDR2 SNEGSKA (reference sequence). The CDR3 loop spans 11 amino acids. Trimming pared 2 bases from V and 3 bases from J, leaving 5 bases between. The CDR3 loop reads CSARTSYEQYF. CDR3 nucleotides: TGCAGTGCTAGAACCAGCTACGAGCAGTACTTC.

This clonotype has a count of ten or more. The chain couples TRBV6-2 or TRBV6-3 to TRBJ2-7; D is undetermined. In germline, CDR1 is MNHEY, CDR2 SVGEGT. V was pared by 0 bases and J by 0 bases, with 6 bases between. The CDR3 is 14 residues long. The CDR3 region has the DNA TGTGCCAGCAGTTACTCGAGTGACTCCTACGAGCAGTACTTC. Amino acids: CASSYSSDSYEQYF.

The sample holds a few counts of this clonotype. In DNA, the CDR3 is TGTGCCAGCAGTTTTCCGGGACTAGTCTCTGAGCAGTTCTTC. As protein: CASSFPGLVSEQFF. The genes are TRBV12-3 or TRBV12-4 and TRBJ2-1, with TRBD2 matching over 8 bases. V shed 3 bases and J 9 bases; nucleotides not matched to a gene: 7. The CDR3 has 14 residues.

The chain links TRBV11-2 to TRBJ2-3; D is perhaps TRBD2 (6 bases). Germline V gives CDR1 SGHAT, CDR2 FQNNGV. The V end was cut by 3 bases, the J end by 3 bases, with 13 bases between. The CDR3 totals 15 residues. The CDR3 loop is CASSFWGRWTDTQYF. Here the CDR3 DNA reads TGTGCCAGCAGCTTTTGGGGGAGGTGGACAGATACGCAGTATTTT.

This clonotype has only one observation. The gene calls are TRBV4-3 and TRBJ1-1; D uncertain. The CDR3 runs 15 residues. V lost 1 base and J lost 5, with 14 bases in between. The germline gives CDR1 LGHNA, CDR2 YSLEER. The DNA for the CDR3 is TGCGCCAGCAGCCAAGCTTCTTCAAGGAATACTGAAGCTTTCTTT. The encoded protein is CASSQASSRNTEAFF.

The J gene is TRBJ1-5, the V gene TRBV6-5, with 7 positions matching TRBD1. With 5 bases clipped from V and 2 bases from J, the junction kept 6 bases outside the gene matches. The CDR3 has 15 amino acids. Germline values: CDR1 MNHEY, CDR2 SVGAGI. CDR3 DNA sequence: TGTGCCAGCAGTAAGGACAGGAGTGGCAATCAGCCCCAGCATTTT. This codes for CASSKDRSGNQPQHF.

The chain employs TRBV25-1 and TRBJ1-2; no clear D gene. V was pared by 2 bases and J by 7 bases, with 17 bases between. This CDR3 has 15 residues. Germline lookup yields CDR1 MGHDK and CDR2 SYGVNS. Written as DNA, the CDR3 is TGTGCCAGCAGTGAAACCCGCGGTTCAAGGGCTGGCTACACCTTC. It codes for CASSETRGSRAGYTF.

The chain recombines TRBV2 with TRBJ2-5; D remains unclear. The CDR3 has 13 amino acids. Trimming cost V 5 bases and J 7 bases, with 14 bases left between them. Per the germline V gene, CDR1 is SNHLY and CDR2 is FYNNEI. CDR3 DNA: TGTGCCAGCAGTCCTTCTGTTGGCGGGACCCAGTACTTC. This encodes CASSPSVGGTQYF.

The CDR3 here is CASSLEGRGTGELFF. CDR3 DNA: TGCGCCAGCAGCTTGGAGGGCCGGGGAACGGGGGAGCTGTTTTTT. The chain is built from TRBV5-1 and TRBJ2-2; perhaps TRBD2 as D (5 bases). The V gene's germline CDR1 is SGHRS and CDR2 YFSETQ. The V gene lost 0 bases and the J gene lost 8 bases, with 14 bases spanning the gap. CDR3 length: 15 amino acids.

The CDR3 DNA follows: TGTGCCAGCAGCTTAGGAGGACAGGGGGGGCAGCCCCAGCATTTT. This translates into CASSLGGQGGQPQHF. This chain joins TRBV7-9 and TRBJ1-5; 10 nucleotides align to TRBD1. V dropped 1 base and J dropped 7; count of bases not matched to a gene: 4. CDR1 is SEHNR, CDR2 FQNEAQ, per germline (reference sequence). This CDR3 has 15 amino acids.

The rearrangement links TRBV7-2 to TRBJ2-3; TRBD2 agrees at 11 bases. V was clipped by 5 bases and J by 6 bases; unmatched bases: 10. CDR1 SGHTA and CDR2 FQGNSA come from the germline V gene. The CDR3 extends over 16 amino acids. CDR3 amino acids: CASSDLLAGALDTQYF. DNA of the CDR3: TGTGCCAGCAGCGATCTACTAGCGGGAGCGTTGGATACGCAGTATTTT.

The sample holds a few counts of this clonotype. The genes are TRBV7-9 and TRBJ2-1, with 9 bases that match TRBD2. Germline loops: CDR1 SEHNR, CDR2 FQNEAQ (reference sequence). The CDR3 is 17 amino acids. Trimming took 6 bases from V and 2 from J; bases not matched to a gene: 11. This CDR3 reads CASRQSGLATTYNEQFF. The CDR3 DNA reads TGTGCCAGCAGGCAATCGGGACTAGCTACGACCTACAATGAGCAGTTCTTC.